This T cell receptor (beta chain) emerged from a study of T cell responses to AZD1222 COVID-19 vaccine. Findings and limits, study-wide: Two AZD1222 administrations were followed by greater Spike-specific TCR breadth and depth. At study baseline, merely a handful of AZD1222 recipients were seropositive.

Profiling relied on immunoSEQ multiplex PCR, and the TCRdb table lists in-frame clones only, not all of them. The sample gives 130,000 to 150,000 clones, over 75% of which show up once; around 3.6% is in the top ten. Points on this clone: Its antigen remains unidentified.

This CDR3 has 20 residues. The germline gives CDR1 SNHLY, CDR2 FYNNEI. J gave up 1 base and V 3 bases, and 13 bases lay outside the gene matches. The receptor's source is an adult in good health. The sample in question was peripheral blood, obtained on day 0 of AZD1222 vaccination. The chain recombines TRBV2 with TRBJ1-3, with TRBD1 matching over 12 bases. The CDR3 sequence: CASSETRDRGRWASGNTIYF. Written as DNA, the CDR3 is TGTGCCAGCAGTGAGACCCGGGACAGGGGGCGCTGGGCATCTGGAAACACCATATATTTT.